This T cell receptor (beta chain) was obtained from a study of shared clonotypes between healthy human individuals. Findings of the study overall: At large depth, rarefaction still showed sorted-subset sequencing to be incomplete.

Comments on this clone: Its antigen is not known. In the same sample, other DNA sequences code for this CDR3.

Source study methods: ImmunoSEQ yielded junction-only sequences lacking quality scores, so filtering differed. The data were produced by immunoSEQ multiplex PCR, yet TCRdb's version contains in-frame clones alone and is incomplete. That table supplies the V and J calls and clone size; D and trimming were determined from the DNA. The sample carries 660,000 or so clones, 96% recorded once. CD45RO negativity and positive selection for CCR7 defined naive CD8 cells, a population that excluded terminally differentiated effector memory CD45RA+ cells. The CDR3 totals 12 residues. Trimming took 3 bases from V and 3 from J, leaving 8 bases between them. CDR1 SQVTM and CDR2 ANQGSEA come from the germline V gene.

The V and J genes are TRBV29-1 and TRBJ1-2; D possibly corresponds to TRBD1 (5 bases). The sequencing sample was made of naive CD8+ T cells sorted from blood. This clonotype was obtained from a woman younger than 45 in good health. This CDR3 is CSVDQGYYGYTF. For the CDR3, the DNA is TGCAGCGTTGACCAGGGATACTATGGCTACACCTTC.